Below are 13 T cell receptor beta chains sequenced from a single sample in a study of CD8 T cells in Susac syndrome (dated by TCRdb to between 2017 and 2020). Receptor libraries were prepared by the immunoSEQ multiplex PCR assay. RNA was extracted with the RNeasy kit and roughly 0.45 to 1 ug was reverse transcribed using random hexamers. Through fastp at Q25 and MiXCR, TCRdb rebuilt clones from the public reads, retaining in-frame beta chains. Each CDR3 protein appears once, grouped with its most common genes and DNA. The sample records 140,000 to 150,000 distinct CDR3 sequences, approximately 93% of which are singletons. The ten most abundant clones make up 0.07% to 0.1% of the sample. The sequencing sample was made of CD4+ T cells from PBMCs. The receptors were gathered from a human donor in good health.

The chain couples TRBV29-1 to TRBJ1-4, with a weak D call TRBD1 (5 bases). Trimming stripped 8 bases from V and 7 bases from J, with 23 bases between. CDR3 length: 15 amino acids. Germline lookup yields CDR1 SQVTM and CDR2 ANQGSEA. The CDR3 loop is CSILGGPGGGEKLFF. The CDR3 coding sequence is TGCAGCATCCTTGGGGGACCAGGAGGAGGTGAAAAACTGTTTTTT. The full variable domain, its missing parts supplied by reference TRBV29-1 and TRBJ1-4, is SAVISQKPSRDICQRGTSLTIQCQVDSQVTMMFWYRQQPGQSLTLIATANQGSEATYESGFVIDKFPISRPNLTFSTLTVSNMSPEDSSIYLCSILGGPGGGEKLFFGSGTQLSVL.

The chain recombines TRBV27 with TRBJ2-6; 8 nucleotides line up with TRBD1. The CDR3 totals 19 residues. The germline V gene has CDR1 MNHEY and CDR2 SMNVEV (reference sequence). Trimming cost V 2 bases and J 5 bases; bases outside gene matches: 14. CDR3 loop: CASSLRWGQVSLRANVLTF. DNA of the CDR3: TGTGCCAGCAGTTTAAGGTGGGGACAGGTCTCTCTGAGGGCCAACGTCCTGACTTTC.

The chain recombines TRBV24-1 with TRBJ2-5; tentatively, D is TRBD1 (5 bases). The CDR3 is 15 amino acids. V lost 2 bases, J lost 1 base, and 10 bases lay in between. CDR1 is KGHDR and CDR2 is SFDVKD in the germline V gene. CDR3 sequence (DNA): TGTGCCACCAGTGATTCCGGACAAGTCCAAGAGACCCAGTACTTC. It specifies CATSDSGQVQETQYF.

This rearrangement joins TRBV3-1 to TRBJ1-2; D is unresolved. The CDR3 consists of 14 residues. V lost 1 base to trimming and J lost 3 bases, with 9 bases between them. Germline assignment: CDR1 LGHDT and CDR2 YNNKEL (reference sequence). CDR3 amino acids: CASSQGPVDYGYTF. The CDR3 DNA follows: TGTGCCAGCAGCCAAGGGCCAGTGGACTATGGCTACACCTTC.

This sequence joins TRBV7-2 and TRBJ2-7; a weak D match, TRBD1 (5 bases). The germline V and J ends were trimmed by 5 bases and 2 bases, with 13 bases remaining between them. Looked up from germline, CDR1 is SGHTA and CDR2 is FQGNSA. CDR3 size: 14 residues. CDR3 sequence (DNA): TGTGCCAGCAGCCCGCCGACAGCGACCTACGAGCAGTACTTC. Translated, it gives CASSPPTATYEQYF.

This chain links TRBV20-1 with TRBJ2-7, with no clear D. Germline V gene lookup returns CDR1 DFQATT and CDR2 SNEGSKA (reference sequence). The CDR3 has 13 amino acids. With 5 bases removed from V and 3 bases from J, the gap between germline ends came to 14 bases. CDR3 in DNA: TGCAGTGCTGGGGTTTTGGGCGGCTACGAGCAGTACTTC. Translation: CSAGVLGGYEQYF.

V is TRBV4-1 and J is TRBJ2-7; a weak D match, TRBD2 (6 bases). From germline, CDR1 is MGHRA and CDR2 YSYEKL. The V gene lost 0 bases and the J gene lost 0 bases, with 6 bases spanning the gap. There are 14 residues in the CDR3. CDR3 amino acids: CASSQERGSYEQYF. DNA for the CDR3: TGCGCCAGCAGCCAAGAGCGGGGCTCCTACGAGCAGTACTTC.

The chain carries TRBV20-1 and TRBJ2-2, with 10 bases fitting TRBD2. The CDR3 has 15 residues. V trimming: 5 bases; J trimming: 4 bases; junction bases outside the gene matches: 7. Germline V gene sequence: CDR1 DFQATT, CDR2 SNEGSKA (reference sequence). The CDR3, as DNA: TGCAGTGCTCCCCGGACTAGCGGCGCCACCGGGGAGCTGTTTTTT. It encodes CSAPRTSGATGELFF.

This clonotype was observed once. The V call is TRBV6-2 or TRBV6-3, the J call TRBJ2-7; D gene unclear. Deletions cut 2 bases from V and 2 bases from J, with 13 bases between. CDR3 length equals 15 residues. In germline, CDR1 is MNHEY, CDR2 SVGEGT. CDR3 DNA sequence: TGTGCCAGCAGTTACCAAATGGGCGGAACCTACGAGCAGTACTTC. It is translated as CASSYQMGGTYEQYF.

The genes are TRBV18 and TRBJ2-3; tentatively, D is TRBD1 or TRBD2 (5 bases each). CDR3 size: 13 residues. Germline V CDR1 and CDR2: KGHSH, LQKENI. The ends were cut back, 3 bases at V and 2 bases at J, with 6 bases in the middle. As DNA, the CDR3 is TGTGCCAGCTCACCGGGACCCACAGATACGCAGTATTTT. This sequence encodes CASSPGPTDTQYF.

The chain combines TRBV23-1 with TRBJ2-1; TRBD2 might be the D (6 bases). TRBV23-1 is known as an ORF, though its function is uncertain. The V end was cut by 1 base, the J end by 5 bases, with 12 bases between. This CDR3 has 15 amino acids. The CDR3 DNA follows: TGCGCCAGCAGTCAATGGAGGACGGGAGACAATGAGCAGTTCTTC. Its protein is CASSQWRTGDNEQFF.

In this sample, this clonotype turned up once. The chain has TRBV30 and TRBJ1-2, with 8 bases lining up with TRBD1. This CDR3 comprises 13 residues. V gave up 8 bases and J gave up 5 bases; unmatched junction bases: 10. Germline values: CDR1 GTSNPN, CDR2 SVGIG (reference sequence). The CDR3 coding sequence is TGTGCCGCAACGGGACAGGTCGAGTATGGCTACACCTTC. This codes for CAATGQVEYGYTF.

The chain links TRBV6-2 or TRBV6-3 to TRBJ2-1, with 9 bases identical to TRBD2. Germline lookup yields CDR1 MNHEY and CDR2 SVGEGT. J lost 9 bases, V lost 6 bases, and 15 bases had no gene match. CDR3 length: 16 residues. CDR3: CASSLRGSGSPGEQFF. The CDR3 nucleotides are TGTGCCAGCAGCCTGAGGGGTAGCGGGAGCCCCGGTGAGCAGTTCTTC.